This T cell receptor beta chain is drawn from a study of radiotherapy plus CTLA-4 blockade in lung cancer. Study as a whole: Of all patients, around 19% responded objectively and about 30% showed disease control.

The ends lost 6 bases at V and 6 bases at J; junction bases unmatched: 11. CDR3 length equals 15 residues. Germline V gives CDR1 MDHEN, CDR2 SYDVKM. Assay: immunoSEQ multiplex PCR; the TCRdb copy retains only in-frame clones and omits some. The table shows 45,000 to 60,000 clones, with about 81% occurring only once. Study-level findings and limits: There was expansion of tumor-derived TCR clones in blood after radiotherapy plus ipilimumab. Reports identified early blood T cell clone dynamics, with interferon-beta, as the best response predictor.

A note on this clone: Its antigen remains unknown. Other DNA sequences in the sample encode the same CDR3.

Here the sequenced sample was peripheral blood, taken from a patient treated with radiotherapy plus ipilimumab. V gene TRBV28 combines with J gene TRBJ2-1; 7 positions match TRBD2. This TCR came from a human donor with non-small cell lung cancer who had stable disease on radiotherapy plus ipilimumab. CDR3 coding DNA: TGTGCCAGCAGCCTACCGGGACTAACCTCCAATGAGCAGTTCTTC. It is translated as CASSLPGLTSNEQFF.